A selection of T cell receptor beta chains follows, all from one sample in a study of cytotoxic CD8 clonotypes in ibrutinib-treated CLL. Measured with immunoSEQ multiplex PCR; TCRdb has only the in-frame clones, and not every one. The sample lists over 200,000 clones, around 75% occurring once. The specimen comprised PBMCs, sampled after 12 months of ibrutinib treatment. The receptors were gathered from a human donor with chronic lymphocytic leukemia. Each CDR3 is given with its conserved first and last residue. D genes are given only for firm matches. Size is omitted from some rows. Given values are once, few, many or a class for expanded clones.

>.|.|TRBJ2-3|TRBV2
CASSEVGGQSDTQYF
TGTGCCAGCAGTGAAGTCGGGGGGCAATCCGATACGCAGTATTTT
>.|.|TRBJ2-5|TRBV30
CAWRGTVQETQYF
TGTGCCTGGAGGGGGACCGTCCAAGAGACCCAGTACTTC
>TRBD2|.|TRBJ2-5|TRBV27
CASSGTVAGGPRETQYF
TGTGCCAGCAGTGGCACGGTAGCGGGAGGGCCGCGAGAGACCCAGTACTTC
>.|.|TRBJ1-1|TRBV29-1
CSVRTGRKEAFF
TGCAGCGTCCGGACGGGCAGAAAAGAAGCTTTCTTT
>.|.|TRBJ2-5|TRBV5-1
CASSLGGQSRKETQYF
TGCGCCAGCAGCTTGGGAGGCCAGTCGAGAAAAGAGACCCAGTACTTC
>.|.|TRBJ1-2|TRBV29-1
CSVQPGGHGYTF
TGCAGCGTCCAGCCCGGGGGCCATGGCTACACCTTC
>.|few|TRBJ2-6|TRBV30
CACKDFGANVLTF
TGTGCCTGCAAGGACTTTGGGGCCAACGTCCTGACTTTC
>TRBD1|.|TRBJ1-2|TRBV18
CASSPRDRGDYGYTF
TGTGCCAGCTCACCGAGGGACAGGGGGGACTATGGCTACACCTTC
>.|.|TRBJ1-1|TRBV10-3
CAISPEGTTNTEAFF
TGTGCCATCAGTCCGGAGGGGACCACTAACACTGAAGCTTTCTTT
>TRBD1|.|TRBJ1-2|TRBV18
CASSLEPDREYGYTF
TGTGCCAGCTCACTAGAACCGGACAGGGAGTACGGCTACACCTTC